This T cell receptor (beta chain) was recorded in a study of Ad26.COV2.S vaccination and SARS-CoV-2 variants. TCRdb keeps only in-frame clones here, not all; method: immunoSEQ multiplex PCR. The top ten clones hold about 5.5% of a sample with some 190,000 clones, roughly nine tenths of them seen once. With 0 bases removed from V and 2 bases from J, the gap between germline ends came to 3 bases. CDR3 length equals 13 residues. Germline V CDR1 and CDR2: SGHRS, YFSETQ. The rearrangement joins TRBV5-1 to TRBJ2-1, with D hard to call. The receptor was isolated from a human donor who had recovered from COVID-19. This specimen consisted of peripheral blood, obtained after recovery from COVID-19. The CDR3 sequence is CASSLGPYNEQFF. The CDR3 DNA reads as TGCGCCAGCAGCTTGGGACCCTACAATGAGCAGTTCTTC.